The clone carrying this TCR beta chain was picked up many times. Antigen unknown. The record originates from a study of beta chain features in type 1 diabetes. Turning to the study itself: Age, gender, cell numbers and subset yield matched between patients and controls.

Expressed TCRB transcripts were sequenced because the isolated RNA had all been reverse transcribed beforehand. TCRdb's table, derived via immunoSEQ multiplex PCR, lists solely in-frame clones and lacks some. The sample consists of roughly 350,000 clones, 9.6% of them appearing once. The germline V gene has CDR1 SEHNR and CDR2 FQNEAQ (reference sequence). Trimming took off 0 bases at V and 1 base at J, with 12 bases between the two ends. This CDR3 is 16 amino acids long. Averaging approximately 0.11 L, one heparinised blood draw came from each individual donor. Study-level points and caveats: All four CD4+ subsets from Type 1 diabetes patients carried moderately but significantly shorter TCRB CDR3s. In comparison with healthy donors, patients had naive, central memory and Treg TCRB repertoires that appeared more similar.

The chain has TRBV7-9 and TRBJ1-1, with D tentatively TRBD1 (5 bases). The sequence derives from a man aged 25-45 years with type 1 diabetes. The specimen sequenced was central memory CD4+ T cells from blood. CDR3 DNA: TGTGCCAGCAGCTTAGCGCTTGCTGGGACGAACACTGAAGCTTTCTTT. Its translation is CASSLALAGTNTEAFF.